Below are 18 T cell receptor beta chains sequenced from a single sample in a study of vaccination and CD4 T cells after COVID-19. Treatment in this sample: approximately 9-day PBMC culture with coronavirus spike peptide pools or control peptides (ViraFEST assay). CD4+ T cells of the unexposed donor were collected before the COVID-19 pandemic (2011-2018). Sequenced with the Oncomine TCR Beta short-read assay was DNA taken from cultured CD4+ T cells. Cultures of CD4+ T cells served as the source for extracting genomic DNA. TCRdb processed the PCR reads anew with MiXCR; each CDR3 protein has one entry. The table shows 8,500 to 13,000 distinct CDR3 sequences, with 25% to 30% occurring only once. Their antigens are not known. The sample consisted of CD4+ T cells from blood, cultured in vitro. The receptors derive from a human donor in good health.

V usage is TRBV15 and J usage is TRBJ2-1; 7 bases are a match to TRBD2. The CDR3 runs 15 residues. Germline CDR1 is LNHNV and CDR2 is YYDKDF (reference sequence). After removal of 3 bases from V and 6 bases from J, the junction contained 8 bases not matched to a gene. The chain's CDR3 is CATSSLRGGLNEQFF. In DNA, the CDR3 is TGTGCCACCAGCAGCCTGAGGGGAGGGCTCAATGAGCAGTTCTTC.

A word on this clonotype: The junction departs from the called germline gene at one end, perhaps through a read error. The chain couples TRBV6-1 to TRBJ2-3; 10 nucleotides agree with TRBD1. Germline V gene data show CDR1 as MNHNS and CDR2 as SASEGT. There are 14 residues in the CDR3. The CDR3 DNA follows: TGTGTCAGCATTATGGACAGGGGGACAGATACGCAGTATTTT. As protein: CVSIMDRGTDTQYF.

V and J are TRBV2 and TRBJ2-5; 11 bases map to TRBD2. Germline-derived CDR1 and CDR2 are SNHLY and FYNNEI. CDR3 length equals 14 residues. With V trimmed by 6 bases and J by 3 bases, 3 bases remained unmatched. CDR3 protein: CASSVLAGEETQYF. CDR3 nucleotides: TGTGCCAGCAGCGTACTAGCGGGAGAAGAGACCCAGTACTTC.

This clonotype was seen a few times. The V and J genes are TRBV6-2 or TRBV6-3 and TRBJ2-7; D is possibly TRBD2 (6 bases). This CDR3 has 20 residues. Germline V gene data show CDR1 as MNHEY and CDR2 as SVGEGT. Trimming stripped 6 bases from V and 2 bases from J, with 32 bases between. The chain's CDR3 is CASSSRPPGLQVGATYEQYF. The CDR3 DNA follows: TGTGCCAGCAGCTCGAGACCGCCGGGACTTCAAGTAGGGGCAACCTACGAGCAGTACTTC.

This clonotype occurred a few times. The chain is built from TRBV10-3 and TRBJ2-1; 7 bases match TRBD1. The germline CDR1 and CDR2 sequences are ENHRY and SYGVKD. The CDR3 runs 14 residues. The ends lost 4 bases at V and 6 bases at J; junction bases unmatched: 6. CDR3 nucleotide sequence: TGTGCCATCAGTGGCACAGGGGCTGGCAATGAGCAGTTCTTC. Translation gives CAISGTGAGNEQFF.

The chain couples TRBV28 to TRBJ2-6; TRBD1 matches 9 bases. V trimming: 7 bases; J trimming: 4 bases; junction bases outside the gene matches: 8. The CDR3 has 16 amino acids. Per germline, CDR1 MDHEN and CDR2 SYDVKM. The CDR3: CASKLGTGLGANVLTF. CDR3 nucleotide sequence: TGTGCCAGCAAACTCGGGACAGGGTTGGGGGCCAACGTCCTGACTTTC.

This clonotype was observed a handful of times. The V and J genes are TRBV7-2 and TRBJ2-7; 9 nucleotides align to TRBD1. Germline CDR1 reads SGHTA; CDR2 reads FQGNSA. The CDR3 is 15 amino acids. The V segment lost 2 bases and the J segment 3 bases; nucleotides outside the gene matches: 5. The CDR3 protein is CASSLSGDRDYEQYF. The CDR3 region has the DNA TGTGCCAGCAGCTTAAGCGGGGACAGGGACTACGAGCAGTACTTC. The complete variable domain, with remaining parts taken from reference TRBV7-2 and TRBJ2-7, reads GAGVSQSPSNKVTEKGKDVELRCDPISGHTALYWYRQSLGQGLEFLIYFQGNSAPDKSGLPSDRFSAERTGGSVSTLTIQRTQQEDSAVYLCASSLSGDRDYEQYFGPGTRLTVT.

V usage is TRBV5-4 and J usage is TRBJ1-2, with D tentatively TRBD1 (5 bases). Germline values: CDR1 SGHNT, CDR2 YYREEE (reference sequence). The CDR3 totals 14 residues. Trimming removed 3 bases from V and 5 bases from J, with 14 bases in between. For the CDR3, the DNA is TGTGCCAGCAGCTCGTCTGGGGGGGAATATGGCTACACCTTC. This gives the protein CASSSSGGEYGYTF.

CDR3 amino acids: CAISGPSGTGTNQPQHF. The CDR3 DNA reads TGTGCCATCAGTGGCCCCTCCGGGACAGGGACCAATCAGCCCCAGCATTTT. This chain joins TRBV10-3 and TRBJ1-5; 9 bases are a match to TRBD1. There are 17 residues in the CDR3. Per germline, CDR1 ENHRY and CDR2 SYGVKD. V dropped 4 bases and J dropped 3; count of bases not matched to a gene: 10.

This clonotype counts as medium-sized (0.01 to 0.1%). The genes are TRBV7-2 and TRBJ1-2; no clear D gene. The CDR3 totals 14 residues. Between the trimmed V and J ends, which lost 2 bases and 0 bases, there was a span of 7 bases. Germline values: CDR1 SGHTA, CDR2 FQGNSA. CDR3 in DNA: TGTGCCAGCAGCTTACTCAGAACTAACTATGGCTACACCTTC. This sequence encodes CASSLLRTNYGYTF.

This clonotype was recorded only once. The chain is built from TRBV10-3 and TRBJ2-1, with D unresolved. This CDR3 region has 11 residues. V was trimmed by 4 bases and J by 7 bases, leaving 5 bases between them. Looked up from germline, CDR1 is ENHRY and CDR2 is SYGVKD. CDR3 in DNA: TGTGCCATCAGTGCTCAAAATGAGCAGTTCTTC. Protein product: CAISAQNEQFF.

Only a few counts were recorded for this clonotype. The rearrangement uses TRBV12-3 or TRBV12-4 and TRBJ2-5; no clear D. The CDR3 is 12 amino acids. V was trimmed by 6 bases and J by 5 bases, leaving 10 bases between them. The CDR3 sequence: CASSHHGETQYF. In DNA, the CDR3 is TGTGCCAGCAGCCACCATGGGGAGACCCAGTACTTC.

The chain employs TRBV9 and TRBJ2-7; D is unclear. V was shortened by 0 bases and J by 3 bases, with 10 bases between the two germline ends. Germline V gene data show CDR1 as SGDLS and CDR2 as YYNGEE. This CDR3 is built from 14 residues. CDR3 sequence (DNA): TGTGCCAGCAGCGTAGGAGTGGATTTCTACGAGCAGTACTTC. Translation gives CASSVGVDFYEQYF.

The genes are TRBV7-3 and TRBJ2-7, with 14 nucleotides matching TRBD2. The V gene's germline CDR1 is SGHTA and CDR2 FQGTGA. The J segment lost 3 bases and the V segment lost 3 bases, leaving 1 base of the junction unmatched. The CDR3 is 15 amino acids. The CDR3 loop is CASSLGLAGDYEQYF. The CDR3 nucleotides are TGTGCCAGCAGCTTGGGACTAGCGGGGGACTACGAGCAGTACTTC. Drawing the rest from reference TRBV7-3 and TRBJ2-7, the complete variable domain is GAGVSQTPSNKVTEKGKYVELRCDPISGHTALYWYRQSLGQGPEFLIYFQGTGAADDSGLPNDRFFAVRPEGSVSTLKIQRTERGDSAVYLCASSLGLAGDYEQYFGPGTRLTVT.

The chain joins TRBV6-2 or TRBV6-3 to TRBJ2-7, with TRBD1 matching 9 bases. V was pared by 6 bases and J by 2 bases, with 2 bases of the junction left unmatched. The CDR3 sequence is 13 residues long. Germline V gene lookup returns CDR1 MNHEY and CDR2 SVGEGT. The CDR3 spells CASSRDRAYEQYF. CDR3 nucleotides: TGTGCCAGCAGCCGGGACAGGGCCTACGAGCAGTACTTC.

The chain employs TRBV7-9 and TRBJ1-1; 7 nucleotides line up with TRBD1. CDR3 length equals 15 residues. Germline CDR1 reads SEHNR; CDR2 reads FQNEAQ (reference sequence). The ends lost 7 bases at V and 5 bases at J; junction bases unmatched: 13. The CDR3 loop reads CASNKGARHGTEAFF. The CDR3 DNA sequence: TGTGCCAGCAACAAGGGGGCGAGGCACGGAACTGAAGCTTTCTTT.

To note about this clonotype: Just one base apart from a much larger clone, this may be a read error. This chain connects TRBV20-1 to TRBJ1-1, with 12 bases matching TRBD1. The CDR3 covers 17 residues. Germline-derived CDR1 and CDR2 are DFQATT and SNEGSKA (reference sequence). CDR3 nucleotide sequence: TGCAATGGCTGGGACAGGGGGCGCGGATTAATTATCACTGAAGCTTTCTTT. It codes for CNGWDRGRGLIITEAFF.

This clonotype is termed medium-sized. The chain employs TRBV20-1 and TRBJ2-5; D tentatively fits TRBD1 or TRBD2 (5 bases each). V was shortened by 4 bases and J by 5 bases, with 23 bases between the two germline ends. The CDR3 extends over 16 amino acids. Germline CDR1 reads DFQATT; CDR2 reads SNEGSKA (reference sequence). The CDR3 DNA is TGCAGTGCTATCGGGGCAGGGCGCCGGATCTCGGAGACCCAGTACTTC. Residues: CSAIGAGRRISETQYF.